The 19 T cell receptor beta chains below were found in one sample sequenced in a study of OX40 agonist ivuxolimab in advanced cancers. The protocol was immunoSEQ multiplex PCR, while the TCRdb copy is restricted to in-frame clones and leaves out a portion. The top ten hold 0.15% to 0.17% of the sample, which has over 100,000 clones, approximately 92% seen once. The specimen comprised CD4+ or CD8+ T cells sorted from blood, sampled in a trial of the OX40 agonist ivuxolimab. The receptors here all came from an adult with an advanced solid tumor such as melanoma, head and neck, liver or kidney cancer.

J is TRBJ1-1 and V is TRBV7-3; D perhaps matches TRBD1 (6 bases). V was trimmed by 5 bases and J by 1 base, leaving 14 bases between them. CDR3 length equals 15 residues. Per germline, CDR1 SGHTA and CDR2 FQGTGA. The CDR3 region is CASSPPGASNTEAFF. Here the CDR3 DNA reads TGTGCCAGCAGCCCTCCGGGGGCTTCGAACACTGAAGCTTTCTTT.

The CDR3 reads CASSQEGGQSAKNIQYF. CDR3 nucleotide sequence: TGTGCCAGCAGCCAAGAGGGGGGGCAGTCGGCCAAAAACATTCAGTACTTC. The genes are TRBV4-2 and TRBJ2-4; the D gene is possibly TRBD2 (7 bases). Germline V gives CDR1 LGHNA, CDR2 YNFKEQ. Trimming shortened V by 0 bases and J by 1 base, and 13 bases separated the two germline ends. The CDR3 spans 17 residues.

The genes are TRBV11-3 and TRBJ1-4; 7 bases agree with TRBD1. CDR1 is SGHNT, CDR2 YENEEA, per germline. V dropped 3 bases and J dropped 0; count of bases not matched to a gene: 10. The CDR3 runs 18 residues. CDR3 nucleotide sequence: TGTGCCAGCAGCTTTGCAGCAGGGGGTCCCGCAACTAATGAAAAACTGTTTTTT. Its translation is CASSFAAGGPATNEKLFF.

The CDR3 reads CASSQGEGRFNEQFF. CDR3 nucleotides: TGCGCCAGCAGCCAAGGAGAGGGCAGATTCAATGAGCAGTTCTTC. The chain has TRBV4-1 and TRBJ2-1, with a possible D match to TRBD2 (5 bases). Trimming removed 1 base from V and 6 bases from J, with 13 bases in between. CDR1 MGHRA and CDR2 YSYEKL come from the germline V gene. This CDR3 has 15 residues.

The rearrangement joins TRBV7-2 to TRBJ1-3, with D perhaps matching TRBD1 (5 bases). The length of the CDR3 is 17 residues. CDR1 and CDR2 from the germline V gene are SGHTA and FQGNSA. Deletions cut 3 bases from V and 1 base from J, with 16 bases between. The CDR3 loop is CASSLPPGRRSGNTIYF. The CDR3 coding sequence is TGTGCCAGCAGCTTGCCCCCGGGACGCAGATCTGGAAACACCATATATTTT.

This clone was picked up one time. V usage is TRBV7-7 and J usage is TRBJ2-3; the match to TRBD2 covers 13 bases. The ends lost 5 bases at V and 4 bases at J; junction bases unmatched: 18. CDR3 length equals 20 residues. Germline V gene sequence: CDR1 SSHAT, CDR2 FNYEAQ (reference sequence). Here the CDR3 reads CASSPPTSGRAFCTADTQYF. The CDR3 nucleotides are TGTGCCAGCAGCCCCCCCACTAGCGGGAGGGCCTTTTGTACAGCAGATACGCAGTATTTT.

CDR3 sequence: CSVAFRAGPGNTIYF. As DNA, the CDR3 is TGCAGCGTTGCCTTCCGGGCAGGGCCTGGAAACACCATATATTTT. The chain employs TRBV29-1 and TRBJ1-3; D perhaps matches TRBD1 (5 bases). With 4 bases removed from V and 2 bases from J, the gap between germline ends came to 15 bases. Germline V CDR1 and CDR2: SQVTM, ANQGSEA. The CDR3 is 15 amino acids.

The gene calls are TRBV30 and TRBJ1-5; D gene unclear. The CDR3 spans 13 residues. Germline lookup yields CDR1 GTSNPN and CDR2 SVGIG (reference sequence). The V end was cut by 5 bases, the J end by 1 base, with 9 bases between. CDR3 protein: CAWAGRSNQPQHF. The CDR3, as DNA: TGTGCCTGGGCCGGACGGAGCAATCAGCCCCAGCATTTT. Using reference TRBV30 and TRBJ1-5 for the parts outside the CDR3, the full variable domain is SQTIHQWPATLVQPVGSPLSLECTVEGTSNPNLYWYRQAAGRGLQLLFYSVGIGQISSEVPQNLSASRPQDRQFILSSKKLLLSDSGFYLCAWAGRSNQPQHFGDGTRLSIL.

This chain connects TRBV18 to TRBJ2-5; D perhaps matches TRBD1 (6 bases). Germline V gene sequence: CDR1 KGHSH, CDR2 LQKENI. The CDR3 extends over 13 amino acids. The V and J ends lost 3 bases and 3 bases respectively, with 8 bases between them. The CDR3 DNA is TGTGCCAGCTCACCCAACAGGGAAGAGACCCAGTACTTC. It translates to CASSPNREETQYF.

This rearrangement joins TRBV7-2 to TRBJ1-3; unclear D gene. Trimming cost V 1 base and J 0 bases, with 13 bases left between them. In germline, CDR1 is SGHTA, CDR2 FQGNSA. The CDR3 is 17 amino acids. The CDR3 is CASSLVGQQSSGNTIYF. The CDR3 DNA follows: TGTGCCAGCAGCTTAGTCGGTCAGCAGAGCTCTGGAAACACCATATATTTT.

CDR3 residues: CASSLDWLSTDTQYF. CDR3 DNA: TGTGCCAGCAGTCTGGACTGGTTGTCCACAGATACGCAGTATTTT. V is TRBV27 and J is TRBJ2-3; a weak D match, TRBD2 (5 bases). V was cut by 5 bases and J by 2 bases, with 14 bases left in between. The germline CDR1 and CDR2 sequences are MNHEY and SMNVEV (reference sequence). This CDR3 region has 15 residues.

V is TRBV7-3 and J is TRBJ2-1; 7 nucleotides match TRBD1. This CDR3 has 18 amino acids. The trim removed 5 bases at V and 0 bases at J, leaving 13 bases unmatched. Germline lookup yields CDR1 SGHTA and CDR2 FQGTGA. CDR3 in amino acids: CASSRLGQAISSYNEQFF. The CDR3 DNA reads TGTGCCAGCAGCCGATTAGGACAGGCAATAAGCTCCTACAATGAGCAGTTCTTC.

This sequence joins TRBV19 and TRBJ1-4; no definite D call. In germline, CDR1 is LNHDA, CDR2 SQIVND (reference sequence). This CDR3 spans 15 amino acids. Trimming left V 7 bases short and J 3 bases short, with 15 bases between. The DNA of the CDR3 is TGTGCCAGTACCCGGGGTGCGCGGTCTAATGAAAAACTGTTTTTT. Its protein product is CASTRGARSNEKLFF.

This chain connects TRBV4-3 to TRBJ1-6; D gene uncertain. Germline V gene sequence: CDR1 LGHNA, CDR2 YSLEER. The CDR3 runs to 15 residues. V shed 0 bases and J shed 8 bases, with 11 bases lying between them. CDR3 amino acids: CASSQDVRVYSPLHF. The CDR3 coding sequence is TGCGCCAGCAGCCAAGATGTTAGGGTTTATTCACCCCTCCACTTT.

V usage is TRBV11-1 and J usage is TRBJ2-3, with 7 bases aligning to TRBD1. The CDR3 has 15 amino acids. J was trimmed by 2 bases and V by 5 bases; bases with no gene match: 7. Germline V CDR1 and CDR2: SGHAT, FQDESV (reference sequence). The CDR3: CASSRPGQPTDTQYF. CDR3 bases: TGTGCCAGCAGCAGACCGGGACAGCCCACAGATACGCAGTATTTT. Supplemented by reference TRBV11-1 and TRBJ2-3, the full variable domain reads EAEVAQSPRYKITEKSQAVAFWCDPISGHATLYWYRQILGQGPELLVQFQDESVVDDSQLPKDRFSAERLKGVDSTLKIQPAELGDSAMYLCASSRPGQPTDTQYFGPGTRLTVL.

The chain couples TRBV7-9 to TRBJ2-2; 7 bases match TRBD2. Germline V gene sequence: CDR1 SEHNR, CDR2 FQNEAQ (reference sequence). J lost 4 bases, V lost 4 bases, and 9 bases had no gene match. This CDR3 is built from 16 residues. CDR3 nucleotides: TGTGCCAGCAGCTCATCCTCCGGGACTATCACCGGGGAGCTGTTTTTT. Protein sequence: CASSSSSGTITGELFF.

The chain joins TRBV19 to TRBJ2-2, with TRBD2 as a possible D gene (6 bases). CDR3 size: 16 residues. Germline loops: CDR1 LNHDA, CDR2 SQIVND (reference sequence). V lost 5 bases and J lost 6, with 19 bases in between. CDR3 amino acids: CASSPPVRGEAGELFF. The CDR3 DNA reads TGTGCCAGTAGTCCCCCGGTGCGGGGTGAGGCCGGGGAGCTGTTTTTT.

Only one count was recorded for this clone. This CDR3 is CASSYRVLTYGYTF. Here the CDR3 DNA reads TGTGCCAGCAGTTACAGGGTTTTGACCTATGGCTACACCTTC. The genes are TRBV6-6 and TRBJ1-2; D gene uncertain. The V gene's germline CDR1 is MNHNY and CDR2 SVGAGI (reference sequence). The length of the CDR3 is 14 residues. V was trimmed by 2 bases and J by 4 bases, leaving 11 bases between them.

The CDR3 DNA follows: TGTGCCAGTAGTATAAGGGGACCCATAGGGGTTGGAAACACCATATATTTT. Its translation is CASSIRGPIGVGNTIYF. V usage is TRBV19 and J usage is TRBJ1-3; TRBD1 is a possible D gene (5 bases). Per germline, CDR1 LNHDA and CDR2 SQIVND (reference sequence). Trimming pared 2 bases from V and 3 bases from J, leaving 17 bases between. This CDR3 is 17 amino acids long.